In this sample, the clone carrying this TCR beta chain turned up a few times. Germline CDR1 is SNHLY and CDR2 is FYNNEI. The CDR3 covers 16 residues. Trimming stripped 3 bases from V and 0 bases from J, with 11 bases between. The data originate from a study of blood T cell repertoires in COVID-19. The method was immunoSEQ multiplex PCR; TCRdb's version includes in-frame clones alone and lacks a portion of them. The data show 220,000 or so clones, 70% to 85% seen once. This chain links TRBV2 with TRBJ2-2, with D possibly TRBD2 on 6 matching bases. This TCR came from a woman older than 75 with acute or convalescent COVID-19. The sample taken for sequencing was peripheral blood. The CDR3 sequence: CASSEVAATNTGELFF. The CDR3 DNA reads as TGTGCCAGCAGTGAGGTAGCGGCCACGAACACCGGGGAGCTGTTTTTT.